The 22 T cell receptor beta chains given below trace back to one sample, sequenced in a study of long-term antiretroviral therapy in people with HIV. Samples were assayed with immunoSEQ v3.0 at survey level. Assay used: immunoSEQ multiplex PCR; TCRdb lists only in-frame clones, some missing. The top ten hold roughly 5.8% of the sample, which has about 36,000 clones, roughly 80% seen once. Sample: unsorted PBMCs, taken 3.4 years after starting antiretroviral therapy. These receptors were collected from a man aged 25 to 40 with HIV.

This chain uses TRBV5-4 with TRBJ2-2; 10 bases are a match to TRBD1. This CDR3 has 15 residues. The junction had 7 bases not matched to a gene; V was cut back by 4 bases and J by 7 bases. Germline V CDR1 and CDR2: SGHNT, YYREEE (reference sequence). CDR3 protein: CASSPGTGEIGELFF. CDR3 DNA sequence: TGTGCCAGCAGCCCCGGGACAGGGGAAATCGGGGAGCTGTTTTTT.

This clone occurred once. The J gene is TRBJ2-3, the V gene TRBV27; the match to TRBD2 covers 7 bases. The CDR3 length is 15 residues. The J segment lost 3 bases and the V segment lost 6 bases, leaving 9 bases of the junction unmatched. Germline assignment: CDR1 MNHEY and CDR2 SMNVEV (reference sequence). CDR3 DNA sequence: TGTGCCAGCAGCTTCAGTCGGGGACTAACAGATACGCAGTATTTT. Translated: CASSFSRGLTDTQYF.

The CDR3 loop reads CSVEGVKRPDEQYF. CDR3 sequence (DNA): TGCAGCGTTGAAGGGGTCAAAAGGCCCGACGAGCAGTACTTC. The chain uses TRBV29-1 and TRBJ2-7, with D uncertain. Germline V lookup: CDR1 SQVTM, CDR2 ANQGSEA. Trimming shortened V by 1 base and J by 5 bases, and 15 bases separated the two germline ends. The CDR3 runs to 14 residues.

The chain couples TRBV5-5 to TRBJ2-7; D is possibly TRBD1 or TRBD2 (5 bases each). Germline V gene data show CDR1 as SGHKS and CDR2 as YYEKEE (reference sequence). Trimming left V 0 bases short and J 0 bases short, with 19 bases between. The CDR3 runs to 18 residues. Here the CDR3 DNA reads TGTGCCAGCAGCTTGGGGGTTGGGGCTTTGAGGGGCTCCTACGAGCAGTACTTC. Amino acid sequence: CASSLGVGALRGSYEQYF.

The V gene is TRBV18, the J gene TRBJ2-7; D remains unclear. The CDR3 consists of 14 residues. V was clipped by 0 bases and J by 0 bases, with 6 bases between them. The germline V gene has CDR1 KGHSH and CDR2 LQKENI. DNA of the CDR3: TGTGCCAGCTCACCACCAGGGCCCTCCTACGAGCAGTACTTC. Translation: CASSPPGPSYEQYF.

This clone was observed a few times. V usage is TRBV18 and J usage is TRBJ1-5; 10 nucleotides line up with TRBD1. Germline lookup yields CDR1 KGHSH and CDR2 LQKENI. The V and J ends lost 6 bases and 7 bases, in that order; junction bases with no gene match: 12. The CDR3 contains 16 residues. The CDR3 sequence: CASSEFLTGGGQPQHF. In DNA form, the CDR3 reads TGTGCCAGCTCTGAATTTTTGACAGGGGGCGGGCAGCCCCAGCATTTT.

The rearrangement joins TRBV7-8 to TRBJ1-5; D call uncertain. V lost 5 bases, J lost 6 bases, and 17 bases lay in between. CDR3 size: 15 residues. The germline gives CDR1 SGHVS, CDR2 FQNEAQ. DNA for the CDR3: TGTGCCAGCAGCACAGTGGCGCAGGTCGGTCAGCCCCAGCATTTT. It codes for CASSTVAQVGQPQHF.

This chain uses TRBV9 with TRBJ2-7; D unresolved. With 7 bases removed from V and 6 bases from J, the gap between germline ends came to 17 bases. The CDR3 length is 13 residues. Germline CDR1 and CDR2: SGDLS and YYNGEE. The CDR3 DNA sequence: TGTGCCAGCTCCCCCTCAGGTATATGCGAGCAGTACTTC. Residues: CASSPSGICEQYF.

The V gene is TRBV5-5, the J gene TRBJ1-5; 10 positions agree with TRBD1. With 4 bases clipped from V and 0 bases from J, the junction kept 4 bases outside the gene matches. CDR1 and CDR2 (germline): SGHKS, YYEKEE (reference sequence). The CDR3 is made up of 16 amino acids. The CDR3 loop is CASSGDRGLSNQPQHF. CDR3 sequence (DNA): TGTGCCAGCAGCGGAGACAGGGGGCTTAGCAATCAGCCCCAGCATTTT.

This chain joins TRBV28 and TRBJ1-2; tentative D call: TRBD1 (5 bases). The germline V gene has CDR1 MDHEN and CDR2 SYDVKM. V lost 1 base, J lost 0 bases, and 15 bases lay in between. The CDR3 is 17 amino acids. The DNA of the CDR3 is TGTGCCAGCAGTTTATCTAGGCGGGGACCCGCTAACTATGGCTACACCTTC. Protein: CASSLSRRGPANYGYTF.

V usage is TRBV28 and J usage is TRBJ2-7; 7 nucleotides match TRBD1. The J segment lost 4 bases and the V segment lost 8 bases, leaving 8 bases of the junction unmatched. Germline V lookup: CDR1 MDHEN, CDR2 SYDVKM. CDR3 length equals 13 residues. The CDR3 region has the DNA TGTGCCAGCGGCCGACAGGGTGTATACGAGCAGTACTTC. This sequence encodes CASGRQGVYEQYF.

The gene calls are TRBV30 and TRBJ1-5; D is possibly TRBD1 (6 bases). Trimming removed 5 bases from V and 4 bases from J, with 15 bases in between. CDR3 size: 14 residues. Germline values: CDR1 GTSNPN, CDR2 SVGIG (reference sequence). The CDR3 sequence is CAWGKQGQNQPQHF. As DNA, the CDR3 is TGTGCCTGGGGAAAACAGGGCCAAAATCAGCCCCAGCATTTT.

This chain uses TRBV15 with TRBJ2-1; 8 bases line up with TRBD1. Germline CDR1 LNHNV, CDR2 YYDKDF (reference sequence). The J segment lost 2 bases and the V segment lost 3 bases, leaving 3 bases of the junction unmatched. The CDR3 consists of 15 residues. CDR3 DNA sequence: TGTGCCACCAGCAGCGGACAGGGTACCTACAATGAGCAGTTCTTC. Translation gives CATSSGQGTYNEQFF.

This chain connects TRBV29-1 to TRBJ1-1; D possibly corresponds to TRBD1 (5 bases). CDR3 length: 10 amino acids. The germline CDR1 and CDR2 sequences are SQVTM and ANQGSEA. CDR3: CLDEGTEAFF. CDR3 DNA: TGCCTCGACGAGGGGACTGAAGCTTTCTTT.

V and J are TRBV14 and TRBJ1-1; D unclear. The CDR3 sequence is 14 residues long. Trimming left V 4 bases short and J 4 bases short, with 13 bases between. Per germline, CDR1 SGHDN and CDR2 FVKESK. CDR3 DNA: TGTGCCAGCAGCCTGGGCCTGCTATTCACTGAAGCTTTCTTT. Amino acid sequence: CASSLGLLFTEAFF. The full variable domain, rest sourced from reference TRBV14 and TRBJ1-1, is EAGVTQFPSHSVIEKGQTVTLRCDPISGHDNLYWYRRVMGKEIKFLLHFVKESKQDESGMPNNRFLAERTGGTYSTLKVQPAELEDSGVYFCASSLGLLFTEAFFGQGTRLTVV.

The rearrangement uses TRBV28 and TRBJ1-3; D gene ambiguous. Per the germline V gene, CDR1 is MDHEN and CDR2 is SYDVKM. V was shortened by 6 bases and J by 2 bases, with 5 bases between the two germline ends. The CDR3 is 12 residues long. CDR3 in amino acids: CASRDPGNTIYF. Written as DNA, the CDR3 is TGTGCCAGCAGAGATCCTGGAAACACCATATATTTT.

The chain recombines TRBV6-1 with TRBJ1-1; D might be TRBD1 (5 bases). Germline lookup yields CDR1 MNHNS and CDR2 SASEGT. The length of the CDR3 is 15 residues. V was shortened by 6 bases and J by 2 bases, with 16 bases between the two germline ends. The CDR3 bases are TGTGCCAGCAGCGAAATGGGGGGGTCAAACACTGAAGCTTTCTTT. It codes for CASSEMGGSNTEAFF.

V is TRBV4-1 and J is TRBJ2-7, with TRBD2 as a possible D gene (6 bases). The CDR3 consists of 15 residues. The germline V gene encodes CDR1 MGHRA and CDR2 YSYEKL. V shed 4 bases and J shed 4 bases, with 17 bases lying between them. This CDR3 reads CASSLRTGEQYEQYF. The DNA of the CDR3 is TGCGCCAGCAGCCTGCGGACGGGAGAGCAATACGAGCAGTACTTC.

This chain joins TRBV7-9 and TRBJ2-1; D remains ambiguous. The CDR3 totals 15 residues. V lost 2 bases and J lost 10, with 18 bases in between. In germline, CDR1 is SEHNR, CDR2 FQNEAQ (reference sequence). CDR3 protein: CASSLPTGLVGEQFF. The CDR3 nucleotides are TGTGCCAGCAGCTTACCCACTGGCCTAGTCGGAGAGCAGTTCTTC.

The V and J genes are TRBV10-2 and TRBJ2-7; the D call may be TRBD1 or TRBD2 (5 bases each). Trimming took 7 bases from V and 6 from J, leaving 13 bases between them. CDR1 and CDR2 (germline): WSHSY, SAAADI. This CDR3 has 12 residues. The CDR3 sequence is CASKNGGFEQYF. CDR3 nucleotides: TGCGCCAGCAAAAATGGGGGTTTCGAGCAGTACTTC.

The chain is built from TRBV18 and TRBJ2-6, with D possibly matching TRBD1 (5 bases). The CDR3 has 15 residues. Per the germline V gene, CDR1 is KGHSH and CDR2 is LQKENI. V lost 3 bases and J lost 0, with 6 bases in between. The CDR3 sequence is CASSPQGSGANVLTF. The CDR3 DNA is TGTGCCAGCTCACCGCAGGGCTCTGGGGCCAACGTCCTGACTTTC.

In this sample, this clone turned up a few times. CDR3 DNA: TGTGCCAGCAGCAGGGGAGTTGGAGAGAGCGAGCAGTACTTC. Protein: CASSRGVGESEQYF. The chain links TRBV9 to TRBJ2-7; D may correspond to TRBD1 or TRBD2 (5 bases each). This CDR3 comprises 14 residues. The V end lost 4 bases, the J end lost 6 bases, and 17 bases lay between the germline ends. CDR1 is SGDLS and CDR2 is YYNGEE in the germline V gene.